This TCR beta chain is from a study of blood T cell repertoires in COVID-19. Study background: Sites in the United States, Italy and Spain provided acute and convalescent COVID-19 samples.

The CDR3 sequence is 14 residues long. CDR1 WNHNN and CDR2 SYGVQD come from the germline V gene (reference sequence). Trimming removed 0 bases from V and 4 bases from J, with 4 bases in between. Per the original methods: Amplification of reference gene primers was used by the study to estimate nucleated cell counts. Produced via immunoSEQ multiplex PCR; TCRdb's table is partial and in-frame only. V and J calls and clone size are given by that table; D and trimming were obtained from the DNA. The table includes almost 300,000 clones, about nine tenths detected once. The TCR originated in a woman in her twenties or thirties with COVID-19, enrolled during active disease. The chain recombines TRBV10-1 with TRBJ2-6; D gene uncertain. Sequencing was carried out using peripheral blood. This CDR3 reads CASSESRGANVLTF. CDR3 sequence (DNA): TGCGCCAGCAGTGAGTCGCGGGGGGCCAACGTCCTGACTTTC.